Presented here are 7 T cell receptor beta chains from one specimen sequenced in a study of cytomegalovirus exposure and HLA in healthy donors. With 60 Vbeta and 13 Jbeta primers, the PCR was carried out. TCRdb's table, derived via immunoSEQ multiplex PCR, lists solely in-frame clones and lacks some. The table includes some 110,000 clones, 77% detected once. Material: PBMCs. Every receptor here comes from a woman aged 40 to 50 in good health and CMV-seropositive.

This clone was counted a few times. This chain joins TRBV7-2 and TRBJ2-1, with D possibly matching TRBD2 (6 bases). Germline V lookup: CDR1 SGHTA, CDR2 FQGNSA. The V end lost 2 bases, the J end lost 12 bases, and 14 bases lay between the germline ends. The CDR3 extends over 13 amino acids. The CDR3 nucleotides read TGTGCCAGCAGCTTAACGGGGCTAGCGCCGCAGTTCTTC. Translated: CASSLTGLAPQFF.

The chain uses TRBV9 and TRBJ2-2; TRBD2 aligns across 11 bases. The CDR3 spans 15 residues. V lost 3 bases to trimming and J lost 4 bases; unmatched junction nucleotides: 2. Germline CDR1 SGDLS, CDR2 YYNGEE. The CDR3 protein is CASSALAGGTGELFF. In DNA form, the CDR3 reads TGTGCCAGCAGCGCTCTAGCGGGGGGCACCGGGGAGCTGTTTTTT.

In nucleotides, the CDR3 is TGTGCCAGCAGCTTGGTGGCTAGCGACACAGATACGCAGTATTTT. The encoded protein is CASSLVASDTDTQYF. The gene calls are TRBV5-4 and TRBJ2-3; D is perhaps TRBD2 (6 bases). V was cut by 0 bases and J by 2 bases, with 10 bases left in between. This CDR3 has 15 amino acids. CDR1 and CDR2 (germline): SGHNT, YYREEE (reference sequence).

This clone was detected a few times. The chain combines TRBV4-1 with TRBJ1-1, with D unresolved. CDR3 length: 14 residues. The germline CDR1 and CDR2 sequences are MGHRA and YSYEKL. V was pared by 0 bases and J by 6 bases, with 11 bases between. In DNA, the CDR3 is TGCGCCAGCAGCCAAGATATGGCGGTCTCTGAAGCTTTCTTT. This codes for CASSQDMAVSEAFF.

The rearrangement joins TRBV27 to TRBJ2-3; 11 nucleotides align to TRBD2. Germline loops: CDR1 MNHEY, CDR2 SMNVEV (reference sequence). The V and J ends lost 5 bases and 4 bases, in that order; junction bases with no gene match: 8. The CDR3 has 16 residues. The CDR3 here is CASSTIAGGPPDTQYF. CDR3 in DNA: TGTGCCAGCAGTACAATAGCGGGAGGGCCCCCAGATACGCAGTATTTT.

This clone was seen just once. This chain connects TRBV28 to TRBJ1-1; D might be TRBD1 (6 bases). Germline assignment: CDR1 MDHEN and CDR2 SYDVKM. V dropped 5 bases and J dropped 1 base, with 17 bases sitting between them. The CDR3 is 16 residues long. CDR3 loop: CASSPKIQGKNTEAFF. The DNA for the CDR3 is TGTGCCAGCAGTCCTAAAATCCAGGGGAAGAACACTGAAGCTTTCTTT.

This sequence joins TRBV7-9 and TRBJ1-2; 8 bases are shared with TRBD1. With 5 bases clipped from V and 5 bases from J, the junction kept 10 bases outside the gene matches. The CDR3 is 15 amino acids. Germline V gene lookup returns CDR1 SEHNR and CDR2 FQNEAQ (reference sequence). The CDR3 loop is CASSPSTGATYGYTF. CDR3 sequence (DNA): TGTGCCAGCAGCCCATCGACAGGGGCCACATATGGCTACACCTTC.